The source of this T cell receptor (beta chain) is a study of cytotoxic CD8 clonotypes in ibrutinib-treated CLL. Study at large: Response was recorded as partial in 24 patients and complete in 2; at median roughly 73 months, around 14 remained remitted and approximately 12 had progressed.

Of note for this clone: Its target is not known.

Produced via immunoSEQ multiplex PCR; TCRdb's table is partial and in-frame only. The table lists 50,000 to 75,000 clones, roughly 70% of them singletons. Overall study findings and caveats: Private clonotypes, not public ones, expanded at ibrutinib response.

The CDR3 spans 12 residues. Trimming stripped 5 bases from V and 10 bases from J, with 12 bases between. The germline V gene has CDR1 SGHTA and CDR2 FQGNSA. The sequencing used PBMCs, collected after 12 months of ibrutinib treatment. This TCR was recovered from a human donor with chronic lymphocytic leukemia. The V gene is TRBV7-2, the J gene TRBJ2-1; D might be TRBD2 (5 bases). The CDR3 DNA reads as TGTGCCAGCAGCATACTAGGTTTGGAGCAGTTCTTC. Translated: CASSILGLEQFF.